This T cell receptor beta chain was sequenced during a study of T-cell memory formation after mild COVID-19. TCRdb processed the 5' RACE reads anew with MiXCR; each CDR3 protein has one entry. Among 190,000 or so distinct CDR3 sequences listed, 8% to 11% were seen once. The table lists this clonotype with many counts. The CDR3 has 11 residues. The germline V and J ends were trimmed by 6 bases and 6 bases, with 8 bases remaining between them. Germline assignment: CDR1 SNHLY and CDR2 FYNNEI. This TCR was sampled from a man younger than 30 who had mild COVID-19 (a few samples of this study predate the infection). Cell type and time point are not known. V gene TRBV2 combines with J gene TRBJ1-2, with TRBD1 as a possible D gene (5 bases). Sequencing used PBMCs or a T cell subset sorted from them (not recorded which). The CDR3 DNA sequence: TGTGCCAGCAGCCGGGGCGATGGCTACACCTTC. It codes for CASSRGDGYTF.